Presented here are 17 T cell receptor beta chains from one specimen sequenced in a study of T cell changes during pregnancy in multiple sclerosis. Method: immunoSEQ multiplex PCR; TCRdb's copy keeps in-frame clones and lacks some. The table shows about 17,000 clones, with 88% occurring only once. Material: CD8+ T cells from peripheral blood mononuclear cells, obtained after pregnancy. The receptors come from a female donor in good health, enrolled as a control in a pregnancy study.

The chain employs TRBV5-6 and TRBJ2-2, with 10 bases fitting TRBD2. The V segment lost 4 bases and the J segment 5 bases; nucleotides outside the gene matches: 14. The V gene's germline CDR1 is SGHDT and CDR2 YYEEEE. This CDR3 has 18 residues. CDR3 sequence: CASSGFSLAGVGTGELFF. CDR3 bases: TGTGCCAGCAGCGGTTTTAGTCTAGCGGGAGTAGGGACCGGGGAGCTGTTTTTT.

This CDR3 is CASGYLIALTYEQYF. Here the CDR3 DNA reads TGTGCCAGCGGCTACCTCATAGCCCTGACCTACGAGCAGTACTTC. This chain links TRBV27 with TRBJ2-7; the D is unclear. The germline gives CDR1 MNHEY, CDR2 SMNVEV (reference sequence). The CDR3 has 15 amino acids. The ends were cut back, 8 bases at V and 2 bases at J, with 19 bases in the middle.

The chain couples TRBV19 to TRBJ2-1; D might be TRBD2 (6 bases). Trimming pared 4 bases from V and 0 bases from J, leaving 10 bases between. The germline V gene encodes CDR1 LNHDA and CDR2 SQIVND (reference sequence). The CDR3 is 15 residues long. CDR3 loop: CASSKAGSSYNEQFF. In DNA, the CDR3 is TGTGCCAGTAGTAAAGCCGGGAGCTCCTACAATGAGCAGTTCTTC.

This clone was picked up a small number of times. The CDR3 nucleotides are TGTGCCTGGAGTGCGGGGTTTGCTGAAGCTTTCTTT. Encoded protein: CAWSAGFAEAFF. The chain combines TRBV30 with TRBJ1-1; no clear D. The germline V gene encodes CDR1 GTSNPN and CDR2 SVGIG (reference sequence). V was pared by 1 base and J by 6 bases, with 9 bases between. CDR3 length equals 12 residues.

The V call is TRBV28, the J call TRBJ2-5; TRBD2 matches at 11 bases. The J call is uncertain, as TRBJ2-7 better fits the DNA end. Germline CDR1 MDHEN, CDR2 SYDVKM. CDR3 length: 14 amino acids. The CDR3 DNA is TGTGCCAGCAGCCTAGCGGGAGGCGGCCACGAGCAGTACTTC. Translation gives CASSLAGGGHEQYF.

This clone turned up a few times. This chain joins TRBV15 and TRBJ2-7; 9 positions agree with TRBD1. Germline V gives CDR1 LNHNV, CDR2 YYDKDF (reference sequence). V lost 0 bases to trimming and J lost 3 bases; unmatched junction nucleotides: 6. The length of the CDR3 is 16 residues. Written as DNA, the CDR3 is TGTGCCACCAGCAGAGACTACGGGACAGGGAGCTACGAGCAGTACTTC. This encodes CATSRDYGTGSYEQYF.

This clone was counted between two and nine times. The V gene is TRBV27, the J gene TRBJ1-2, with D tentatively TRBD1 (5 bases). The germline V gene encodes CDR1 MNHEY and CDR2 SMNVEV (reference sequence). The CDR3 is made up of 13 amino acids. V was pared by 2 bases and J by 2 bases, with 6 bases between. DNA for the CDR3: TGTGCCAGCAGTTTACAGGGCAACTATGGCTACACCTTC. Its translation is CASSLQGNYGYTF.

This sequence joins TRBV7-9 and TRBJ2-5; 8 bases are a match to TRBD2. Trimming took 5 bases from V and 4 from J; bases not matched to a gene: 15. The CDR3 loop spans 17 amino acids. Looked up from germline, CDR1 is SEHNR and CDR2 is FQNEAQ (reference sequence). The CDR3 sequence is CASSPPGAGVPGETQYF. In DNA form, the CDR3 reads TGTGCCAGCAGCCCCCCAGGAGCGGGGGTACCGGGAGAGACCCAGTACTTC.

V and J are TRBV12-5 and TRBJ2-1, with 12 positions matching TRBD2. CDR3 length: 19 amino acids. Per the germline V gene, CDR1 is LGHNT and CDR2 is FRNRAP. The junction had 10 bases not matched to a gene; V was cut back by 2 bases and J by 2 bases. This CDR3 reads CASGLMPGLAGRPYNEQFF. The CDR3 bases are TGTGCTAGTGGTTTGATGCCGGGACTAGCGGGCCGACCCTACAATGAGCAGTTCTTC.

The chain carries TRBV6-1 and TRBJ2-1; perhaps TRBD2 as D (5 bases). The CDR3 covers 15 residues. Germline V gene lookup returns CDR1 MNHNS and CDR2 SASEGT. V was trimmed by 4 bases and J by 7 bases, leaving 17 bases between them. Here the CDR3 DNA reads TGTGCCAGCAGTGGGGCGACGGGATTTTTAAATGAGCAGTTCTTC. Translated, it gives CASSGATGFLNEQFF.

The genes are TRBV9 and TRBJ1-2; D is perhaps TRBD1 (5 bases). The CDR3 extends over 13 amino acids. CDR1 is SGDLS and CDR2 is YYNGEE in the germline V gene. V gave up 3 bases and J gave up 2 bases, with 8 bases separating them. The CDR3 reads CASSAQGNYGYTF. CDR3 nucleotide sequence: TGTGCCAGCAGCGCCCAGGGAAACTATGGCTACACCTTC.

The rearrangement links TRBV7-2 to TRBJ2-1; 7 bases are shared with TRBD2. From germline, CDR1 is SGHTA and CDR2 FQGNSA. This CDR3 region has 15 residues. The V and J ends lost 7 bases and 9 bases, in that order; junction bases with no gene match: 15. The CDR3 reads CASNQAGFRVFEQFF. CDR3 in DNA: TGTGCCAGCAACCAAGCGGGGTTTCGTGTCTTTGAGCAGTTCTTC.

The CDR3 DNA reads TGTGCCAGTAGCCTAATGACAGGGGGCTCTGGAAACACCATATATTTT. As protein: CASSLMTGGSGNTIYF. The genes are TRBV19 and TRBJ1-3, with 9 bases that match TRBD1. Germline V gene sequence: CDR1 LNHDA, CDR2 SQIVND (reference sequence). The junction had 6 bases not matched to a gene; V was cut back by 6 bases and J by 0 bases. CDR3 length: 16 amino acids.

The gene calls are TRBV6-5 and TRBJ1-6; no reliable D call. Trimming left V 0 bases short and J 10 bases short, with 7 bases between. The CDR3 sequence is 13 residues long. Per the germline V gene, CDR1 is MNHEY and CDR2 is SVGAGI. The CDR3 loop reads CASSYSRQSPLHF. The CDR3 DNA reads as TGTGCCAGCAGTTACTCGAGGCAGTCACCCCTCCACTTT.

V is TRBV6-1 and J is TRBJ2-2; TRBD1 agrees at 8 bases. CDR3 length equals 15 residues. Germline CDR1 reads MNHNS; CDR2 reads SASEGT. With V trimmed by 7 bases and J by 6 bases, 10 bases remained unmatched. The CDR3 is CASIKGQGGSGELFF. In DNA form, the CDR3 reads TGTGCCAGCATAAAAGGACAGGGAGGATCCGGGGAGCTGTTTTTT.

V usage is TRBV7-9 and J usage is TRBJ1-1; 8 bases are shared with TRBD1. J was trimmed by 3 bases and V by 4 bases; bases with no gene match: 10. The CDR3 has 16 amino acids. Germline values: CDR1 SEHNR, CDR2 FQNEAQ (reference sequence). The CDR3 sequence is CASSSRQGPLDTEAFF. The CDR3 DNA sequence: TGTGCCAGCAGCTCACGACAGGGGCCCCTTGACACTGAAGCTTTCTTT.

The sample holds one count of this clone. This CDR3 reads CASSYWDRGRNQPQHF. Written as DNA, the CDR3 is TGTGCCAGCAGTTACTGGGACAGGGGGCGAAATCAGCCCCAGCATTTT. This chain connects TRBV6-6 to TRBJ1-5; 12 positions match TRBD1. V lost 1 base to trimming and J lost 4 bases; unmatched junction nucleotides: 2. This CDR3 has 16 amino acids. From germline, CDR1 is MNHNY and CDR2 SVGAGI (reference sequence).